A selection of T cell receptor beta chains follows, all from one sample in a study of human T cells and chemical hapten exposure. TCRdb re-derived calls from the RACE reads in MiXCR, one entry per CDR3 protein. The sample contains 85,000 to 100,000 distinct CDR3 sequences, 8% to 13% of which appear only once. The specimen was whole blood, collected in connection with sensitization to the hapten diphenylcyclopropenone (DPC). These receptors all stem from a man aged 35-49 years with alopecia areata. Some clones in this sample may be carry-over from other donors' samples. Each CDR3 is given with its conserved first and last residue. The D gene is left open where the match is weak. The size field is filled for only some rows; it gives once, few, many or a size class.

d_call j_call clone_size v_call cdr3_aa cdr3_nt
NA TRBJ2-3 many TRBV24-1 CATSEITDTQYF TGTGCCACCAGTGAGATCACAGATACGCAGTATTTT
TRBD2 TRBJ2-1 NA TRBV24-1 CATSDPTLAGGGTGEQFF TGTGCCACCAGTGATCCGACACTAGCGGGAGGCGGTACCGGTGAGCAGTTCTTC
NA TRBJ1-6 NA TRBV18 CASSPHRDANSPLNF TGTGCCAGCTCACCACACAGGGATGCTAATTCACCCCTCAACTTT
TRBD1 TRBJ1-5 NA TRBV28 CASTSDRGDQPQHF TGTGCCAGCACATCGGACAGGGGTGATCAGCCCCAGCATTTT
NA TRBJ1-1 NA TRBV20-1 CSARDLRRSRGEAFF TGCAGTGCTAGGGATTTAAGGAGAAGTCGGGGTGAAGCTTTCTTT
NA TRBJ1-5 NA TRBV10-3 CAVSKELNQPQHF TGTGCCGTCAGTAAGGAATTGAATCAGCCCCAGCATTTT
TRBD2 TRBJ2-3 few TRBV3-1 CASSQGTSGSFYTDTQYF TGTGCCAGCAGCCAGGGGACTAGCGGGAGTTTTTACACAGATACGCAGTATTTT
TRBD2 TRBJ2-3 NA TRBV7-2 CASTGLAGGPKDTQYF TGTGCCAGCACGGGACTAGCGGGAGGGCCTAAAGATACGCAGTATTTT
NA TRBJ2-5 few TRBV21-1 CASCKGTSLYLHLETQYF TGTGCCAGCTGCAAAGGGACTAGCTTATATTTGCATCTGGAGACCCAGTACTTC
TRBD2 TRBJ2-1 few TRBV27 CASSISGRAYNEQFF TGTGCCAGCAGTATTAGCGGGAGGGCCTACAATGAGCAGTTCTTC
NA TRBJ2-7 NA TRBV18 CASSPAGLGEQYF TGTGCCAGCTCACCGGCCGGGCTGGGGGAGCAGTACTTC
TRBD1 TRBJ1-5 few TRBV20-1 CSATQGAGQPQHF TGCAGTGCTACTCAGGGGGCCGGGCAGCCCCAGCATTTT
NA TRBJ1-1 NA TRBV5-1 CASSPDLDTEAFF TGCGCCAGCAGCCCAGACTTGGACACTGAAGCTTTCTTT
NA TRBJ2-5 NA TRBV7-9 CASRSLRPSGVETQYF TGTGCCAGCAGGTCCTTAAGACCCTCAGGGGTAGAGACCCAGTACTTC
TRBD1 TRBJ1-1 NA TRBV5-1 CASSLGQGSNTEAFF TGCGCCAGCAGCTTGGGACAGGGTTCAAACACTGAAGCTTTCTTT
NA TRBJ2-3 few TRBV20-1 CSAGGTASTDTQYF TGCAGTGCTGGGGGGACAGCTAGCACAGATACGCAGTATTTT
NA TRBJ1-5 NA TRBV2 CASSTNTGRNQPQHF TGTGCCAGCAGCACCAATACAGGAAGGAATCAGCCCCAGCATTTT
NA TRBJ2-5 many TRBV29-1 CSVSSSQETQYF TGCAGCGTTTCCAGCAGCCAAGAGACCCAGTACTTC
NA TRBJ2-3 NA TRBV10-3 CAISPKGASTDTQYF TGTGCCATCAGTCCAAAAGGGGCTAGCACAGATACGCAGTATTTT
NA TRBJ1-1 NA TRBV20-1 CSARDMQGITEAFF TGCAGTGCTAGAGATATGCAGGGGATCACTGAAGCTTTCTTT
TRBD2 TRBJ2-3 many TRBV29-1 CSVDLTSGGRGTQYF TGCAGCGTAGACCTGACTAGCGGAGGACGGGGTACGCAGTATTTT
NA TRBJ2-7 few TRBV27 CASSLKATYEQYF TGTGCCAGCAGTCTGAAAGCGACCTACGAGCAGTACTTC
TRBD2 TRBJ2-3 NA TRBV20-1 CSASGTSGLTSTDTQYF TGCAGTGCTAGCGGGACTAGCGGATTAACTAGCACAGATACGCAGTATTTT
TRBD1 TRBJ2-6 many TRBV29-1 CSVEADRAVAGANVLTF TGCAGCGTTGAAGCGGACAGGGCAGTGGCGGGGGCCAACGTCCTGACTTTC
NA TRBJ1-5 NA TRBV18 CASSLNEGSNQPQHF TGTGCCAGCTCCCTAAACGAGGGGAGCAATCAGCCCCAGCATTTT
TRBD2 TRBJ2-3 NA TRBV18 CASSPAAPGLAGSTDTQYF TGTGCCAGCTCACCGGCAGCCCCGGGACTAGCGGGATCCACAGATACGCAGTATTTT
NA TRBJ1-1 many TRBV7-8 CASSLIARGQNTEAFF TGTGCCAGCAGCTTAATAGCGAGAGGACAGAACACTGAAGCTTTCTTT
NA TRBJ1-5 NA TRBV7-2 CASSSRPNQPQHF TGTGCCAGCAGCTCTCGGCCGAATCAGCCCCAGCATTTT
TRBD1 TRBJ1-6 many TRBV12-3/TRBV12-4 CASRGDRNIGNSPLHF TGTGCCAGCAGAGGGGACAGGAATATTGGGAATTCACCCCTCCACTTT
TRBD2 TRBJ2-1 NA TRBV20-1 CSASDGLDFAYNEQFF TGCAGTGCTAGTGATGGACTAGATTTTGCCTACAATGAGCAGTTCTTC
NA TRBJ2-7 NA TRBV7-2 CASSLTYGAYEQYF TGTGCCAGCAGCCTGACTTACGGAGCCTACGAGCAGTACTTC
TRBD1 TRBJ1-6 few TRBV7-2 CASRGGQGDSPLHF TGTGCCAGCAGGGGTGGACAGGGGGATTCACCCCTCCACTTT
TRBD1 TRBJ2-7 NA TRBV28 CASSVGTGDYEQYF TGTGCCAGCAGTGTCGGGACAGGGGACTACGAGCAGTACTTC
NA TRBJ1-4 many TRBV11-2 CASSLQGFSTNEKLFF TGTGCCAGCAGCTTACAAGGGTTTTCAACTAATGAAAAACTGTTTTTT
TRBD2 TRBJ2-3 few TRBV5-1 CASRLAGGRDTQYF TGCGCCAGCAGATTAGCGGGAGGGCGAGATACGCAGTATTTT
NA TRBJ1-2 NA TRBV16 CASSLYDRPSGGYTF TGTGCCAGCAGCCTCTACGACAGGCCCTCAGGGGGCTACACCTTC
NA TRBJ1-2 many TRBV20-1 CSARDRGATNYGYTF TGCAGTGCTAGAGATAGGGGGGCGACTAACTATGGCTACACCTTC
TRBD1 TRBJ2-1 NA TRBV19 CASSEYDRGSEQFF TGTGCCAGTAGCGAATATGACAGGGGGAGTGAGCAGTTCTTC
NA TRBJ1-2 many TRBV25-1 CASSEGRWGHGYTF TGTGCCAGCAGTGAAGGGCGTTGGGGGCATGGCTACACCTTC